The 4 T cell receptor beta chains reported below all come from one sample, sequenced in a study of cytomegalovirus exposure and HLA in healthy donors. In the PCR, 60 Vbeta and 13 Jbeta primers were used. Assay used: immunoSEQ multiplex PCR; TCRdb lists only in-frame clones, some missing. The data hold 160,000 or so clones, with 71% observed a single time. The sequencing input was PBMCs. All receptors derive from a woman aged 30 to 39 in good health and CMV-seronegative.

The chain recombines TRBV5-6 with TRBJ1-1, with 7 bases lining up with TRBD1. The CDR3 totals 15 residues. V was pared by 5 bases and J by 3 bases, with 10 bases of the junction left unmatched. In germline, CDR1 is SGHDT, CDR2 YYEEEE. CDR3 nucleotides: TGTGCCAGCAGTTCTGATCGGGACAGCTACACTGAAGCTTTCTTT. This encodes CASSSDRDSYTEAFF.

The table lists this clone with a count of one. The rearrangement links TRBV19 to TRBJ1-2; maybe TRBD1 (6 bases). The CDR3 is 14 residues long. Germline CDR1 and CDR2: LNHDA and SQIVND (reference sequence). V dropped 3 bases and J dropped 0 bases, with 8 bases sitting between them. CDR3 amino acids: CASSMSGANYGYTF. The CDR3 DNA sequence: TGTGCCAGTAGTATGTCAGGGGCTAACTATGGCTACACCTTC.

V is TRBV14 and J is TRBJ2-2; perhaps TRBD2 as D (5 bases). V was trimmed by 4 bases and J by 5 bases, leaving 11 bases between them. This CDR3 region has 14 residues. Germline V lookup: CDR1 SGHDN, CDR2 FVKESK. CDR3 in DNA: TGTGCCAGCAGCCCCCGCCTAGCTACCGGGGAGCTGTTTTTT. It encodes CASSPRLATGELFF.

This chain uses TRBV29-1 with TRBJ2-2; 7 nucleotides align to TRBD2. CDR1 and CDR2 from the germline V gene are SQVTM and ANQGSEA. CDR3 length: 13 residues. V was clipped by 3 bases and J by 7 bases; unmatched bases: 5. CDR3 sequence: CSVEAGVHGELFF. The CDR3 nucleotides are TGCAGCGTTGAGGCGGGAGTTCACGGGGAGCTGTTTTTT.